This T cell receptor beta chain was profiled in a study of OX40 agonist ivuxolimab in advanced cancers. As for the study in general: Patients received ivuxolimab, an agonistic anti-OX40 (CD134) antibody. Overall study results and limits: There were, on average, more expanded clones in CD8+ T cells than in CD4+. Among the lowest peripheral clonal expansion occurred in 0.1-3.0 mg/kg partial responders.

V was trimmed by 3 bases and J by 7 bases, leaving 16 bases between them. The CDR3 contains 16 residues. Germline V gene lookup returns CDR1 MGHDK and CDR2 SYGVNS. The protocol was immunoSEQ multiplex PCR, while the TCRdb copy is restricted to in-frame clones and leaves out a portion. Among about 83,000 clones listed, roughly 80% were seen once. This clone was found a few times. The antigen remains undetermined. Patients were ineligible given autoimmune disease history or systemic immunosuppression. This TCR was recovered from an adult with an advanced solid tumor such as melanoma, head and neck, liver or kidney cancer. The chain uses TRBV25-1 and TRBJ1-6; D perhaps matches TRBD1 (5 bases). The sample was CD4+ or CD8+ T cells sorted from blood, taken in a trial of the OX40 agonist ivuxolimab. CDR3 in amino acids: CASSDATRGLNSPLHF. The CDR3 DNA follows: TGTGCCAGCAGTGATGCTACTCGGGGCCTGAATTCACCCCTCCACTTT.